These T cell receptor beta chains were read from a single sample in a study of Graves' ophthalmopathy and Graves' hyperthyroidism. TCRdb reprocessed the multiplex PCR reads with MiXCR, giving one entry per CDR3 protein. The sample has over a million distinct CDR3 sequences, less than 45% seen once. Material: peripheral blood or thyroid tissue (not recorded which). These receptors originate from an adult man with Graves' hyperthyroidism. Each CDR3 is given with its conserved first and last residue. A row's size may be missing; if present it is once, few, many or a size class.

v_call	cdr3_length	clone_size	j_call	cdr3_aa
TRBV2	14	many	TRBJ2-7	CASNPWGTTYEQYF
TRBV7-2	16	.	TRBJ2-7	CASSSRGGDRAYEQYF
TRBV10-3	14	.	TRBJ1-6	CAISRQGDTSPLHF
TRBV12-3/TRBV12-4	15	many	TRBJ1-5	CASSRKSAGNQPQHF
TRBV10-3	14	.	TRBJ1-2	CAISEGTGHYGYTF
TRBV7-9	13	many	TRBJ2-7	CASSSGNLYEQYF
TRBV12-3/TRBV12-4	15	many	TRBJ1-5	CASSPRGDSNQPQHF
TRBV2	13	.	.	CACSANRVHEQYF
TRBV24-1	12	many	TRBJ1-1	CAIQGIDTEAFF
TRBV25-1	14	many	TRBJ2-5	CASSGTWPGETQYF